The entry below describes one T cell receptor (beta chain). Its antigen is currently unknown. This CDR3 is also generated by other DNA sequences in the sample. Using immunoSEQ multiplex PCR, the repertoire was profiled, and TCRdb retains in-frame clones only, with some absent. This sample carries about 2 million clones, approximately 94% of them seen once, and the ten largest clones take 1.1%. This specimen belongs to a study of shared clonotypes between healthy human individuals. Findings and caveats of the study: Four donors shared about 5% of their naive CD4 clonotypes. The genetic and exposure-history diversity represented was limited by few donors.

The naive CD8 population came from CD45RO-negative cells selected for CCR7, without terminally differentiated effector memory CD45RA+ cells. Germline V gene data show CDR1 as SEHNR and CDR2 as FQNEAQ (reference sequence). V was shortened by 0 bases and J by 3 bases, with 6 bases between the two germline ends. The CDR3 covers 14 residues. Input material: naive CD8+ T cells sorted from blood. This chain connects TRBV7-9 to TRBJ1-5; TRBD1 is a possible D gene (5 bases). The clonotype originates from a man aged 18 to 29 in good health. CDR3 in amino acids: CASSLAGTNQPQHF. In nucleotides, the CDR3 is TGTGCCAGCAGCTTAGCAGGGACCAATCAGCCCCAGCATTTT.